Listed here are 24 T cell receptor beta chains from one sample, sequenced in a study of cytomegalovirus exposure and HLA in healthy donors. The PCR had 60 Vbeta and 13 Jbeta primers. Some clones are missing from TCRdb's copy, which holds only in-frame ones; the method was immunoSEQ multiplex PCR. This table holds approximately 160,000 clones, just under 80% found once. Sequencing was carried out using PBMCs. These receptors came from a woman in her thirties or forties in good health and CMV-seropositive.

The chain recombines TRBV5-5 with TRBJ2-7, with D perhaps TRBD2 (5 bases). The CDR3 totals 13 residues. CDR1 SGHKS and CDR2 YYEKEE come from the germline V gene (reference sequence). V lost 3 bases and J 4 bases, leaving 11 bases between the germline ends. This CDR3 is CASSSSGVYEQYF. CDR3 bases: TGTGCCAGCAGCTCCTCCGGGGTTTACGAGCAGTACTTC.

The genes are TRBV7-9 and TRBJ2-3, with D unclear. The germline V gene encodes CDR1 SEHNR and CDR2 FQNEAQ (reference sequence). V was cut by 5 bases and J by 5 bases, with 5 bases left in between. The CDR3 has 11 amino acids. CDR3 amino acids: CASSKQDTQYF. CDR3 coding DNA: TGTGCCAGCAGCAAACAAGATACGCAGTATTTT. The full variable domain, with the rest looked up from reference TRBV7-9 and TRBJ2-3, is DTGVSQNPRHKITKRGQNVTFRCDPISEHNRLYWYRQTLGQGPEFLTYFQNEAQLEKSRLLSDRFSAERPKGSFSTLEIQRTEQGDSAMYLCASSKQDTQYFGPGTRLTVL.

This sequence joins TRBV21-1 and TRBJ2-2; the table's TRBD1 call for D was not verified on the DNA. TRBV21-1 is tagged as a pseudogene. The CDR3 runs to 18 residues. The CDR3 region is CASSKSRSGTANTGELFF. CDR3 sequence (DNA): TGTGCCAGCAGCAAATCTCGTTCCGGGACAGCGAACACCGGGGAGCTGTTTTTT.

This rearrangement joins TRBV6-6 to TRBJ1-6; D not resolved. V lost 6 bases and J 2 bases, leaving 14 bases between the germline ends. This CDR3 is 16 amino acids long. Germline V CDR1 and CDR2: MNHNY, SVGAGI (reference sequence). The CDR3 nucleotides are TGTGCCAGCAGGCTGGACTCTAGGGCCTATAATTCACCCCTCCACTTT. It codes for CASRLDSRAYNSPLHF.

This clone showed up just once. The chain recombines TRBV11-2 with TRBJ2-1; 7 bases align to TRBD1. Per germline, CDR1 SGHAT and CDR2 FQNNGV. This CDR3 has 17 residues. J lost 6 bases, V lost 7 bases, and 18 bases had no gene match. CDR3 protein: CASTTLPRGGLGNEQFF. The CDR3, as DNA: TGTGCCAGCACCACCCTCCCGCGAGGGGGCTTGGGCAATGAGCAGTTCTTC.

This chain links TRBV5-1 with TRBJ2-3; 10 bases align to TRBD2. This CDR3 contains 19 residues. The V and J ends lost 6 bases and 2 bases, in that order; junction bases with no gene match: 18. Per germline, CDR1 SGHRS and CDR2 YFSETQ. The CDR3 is CASKTSGAAPQLFTDTQYF. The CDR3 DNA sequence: TGCGCCAGCAAAACTAGCGGGGCAGCTCCGCAGCTCTTCACAGATACGCAGTATTTT.

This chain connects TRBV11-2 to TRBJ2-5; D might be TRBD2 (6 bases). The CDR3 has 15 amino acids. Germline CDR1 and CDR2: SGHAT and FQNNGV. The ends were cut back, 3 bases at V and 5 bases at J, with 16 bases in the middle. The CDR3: CASSFSGGSRETQYF. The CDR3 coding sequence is TGTGCCAGCAGCTTCTCCGGGGGTTCCCGGGAGACCCAGTACTTC.

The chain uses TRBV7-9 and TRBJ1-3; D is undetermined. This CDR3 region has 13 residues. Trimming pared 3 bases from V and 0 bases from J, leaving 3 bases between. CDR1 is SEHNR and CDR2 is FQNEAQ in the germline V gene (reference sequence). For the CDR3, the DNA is TGTGCCAGCAGCTTCTTCTCTGGAAACACCATATATTTT. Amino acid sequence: CASSFFSGNTIYF.

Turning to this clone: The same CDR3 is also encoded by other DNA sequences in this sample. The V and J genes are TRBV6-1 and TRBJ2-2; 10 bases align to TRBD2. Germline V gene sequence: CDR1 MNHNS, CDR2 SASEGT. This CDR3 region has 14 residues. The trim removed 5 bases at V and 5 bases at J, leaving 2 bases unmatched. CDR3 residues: CASSNSGGTGELFF. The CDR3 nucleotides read TGTGCCAGCAGTAATAGCGGGGGGACCGGGGAGCTGTTTTTT.

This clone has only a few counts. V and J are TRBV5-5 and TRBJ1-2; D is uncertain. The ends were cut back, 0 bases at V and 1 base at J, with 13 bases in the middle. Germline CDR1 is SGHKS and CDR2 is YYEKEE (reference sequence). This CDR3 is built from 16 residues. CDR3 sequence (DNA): TGTGCCAGCAGCTTGGAGATTATACCTAATAACTATGGCTACACCTTC. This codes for CASSLEIIPNNYGYTF.

CDR3 protein: CAWRGDRPIDTQYF. DNA of the CDR3: TGTGCCTGGAGAGGCGACAGACCGATAGATACGCAGTATTTT. The chain is built from TRBV30 and TRBJ2-3; D is perhaps TRBD1 (5 bases). The germline V and J ends were trimmed by 3 bases and 5 bases, with 15 bases remaining between them. CDR1 GTSNPN and CDR2 SVGIG come from the germline V gene (reference sequence). The CDR3 spans 14 residues.

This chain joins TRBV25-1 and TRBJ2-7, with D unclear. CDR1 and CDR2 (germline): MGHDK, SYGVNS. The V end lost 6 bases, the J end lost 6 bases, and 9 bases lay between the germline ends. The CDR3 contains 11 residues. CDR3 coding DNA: TGTGCCAGCAGCATGGGCGCCGAGCAGTACTTC. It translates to CASSMGAEQYF.

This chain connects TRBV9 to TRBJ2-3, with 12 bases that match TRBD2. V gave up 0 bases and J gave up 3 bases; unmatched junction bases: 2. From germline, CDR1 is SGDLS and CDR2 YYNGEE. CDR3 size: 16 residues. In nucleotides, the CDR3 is TGTGCCAGCAGCGTAGTAACTAGCGGGGGGACAGATACGCAGTATTTT. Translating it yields CASSVVTSGGTDTQYF.

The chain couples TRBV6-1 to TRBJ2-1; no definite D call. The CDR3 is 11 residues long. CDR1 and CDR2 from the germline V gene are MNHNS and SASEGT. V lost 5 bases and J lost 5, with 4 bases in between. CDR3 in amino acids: CASSRDNEQFF. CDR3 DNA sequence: TGTGCCAGCAGTCGCGACAATGAGCAGTTCTTC.

Written as DNA, the CDR3 is TGTGCCAGCAGTGATAATACGGGGGGCGGGAGGCAAGAGACCCAGTACTTC. It translates to CASSDNTGGGRQETQYF. The chain links TRBV6-1 to TRBJ2-5; 8 bases line up with TRBD2. Germline CDR1 MNHNS, CDR2 SASEGT. There are 17 residues in the CDR3. V was pared by 3 bases and J by 2 bases, with 11 bases of the junction left unmatched.

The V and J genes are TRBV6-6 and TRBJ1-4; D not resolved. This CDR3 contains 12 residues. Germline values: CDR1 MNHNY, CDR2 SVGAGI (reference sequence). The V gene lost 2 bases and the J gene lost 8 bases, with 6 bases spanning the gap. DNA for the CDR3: TGTGCCAGCAGTTACGGCGGGGAAAAACTGTTTTTT. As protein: CASSYGGEKLFF.

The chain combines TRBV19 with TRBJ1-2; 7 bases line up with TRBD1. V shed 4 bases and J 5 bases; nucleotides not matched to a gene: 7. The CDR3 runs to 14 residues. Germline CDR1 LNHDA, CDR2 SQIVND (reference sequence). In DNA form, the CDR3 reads TGTGCCAGTAGTAAAACAACAGGGGAATATGGCTACACCTTC. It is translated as CASSKTTGEYGYTF.

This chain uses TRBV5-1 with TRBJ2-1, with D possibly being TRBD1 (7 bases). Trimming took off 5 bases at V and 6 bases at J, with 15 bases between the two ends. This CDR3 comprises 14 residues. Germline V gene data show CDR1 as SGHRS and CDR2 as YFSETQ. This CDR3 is CASRGGGVSNEQFF. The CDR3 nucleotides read TGCGCCAGCAGAGGGGGCGGGGTGAGCAATGAGCAGTTCTTC.

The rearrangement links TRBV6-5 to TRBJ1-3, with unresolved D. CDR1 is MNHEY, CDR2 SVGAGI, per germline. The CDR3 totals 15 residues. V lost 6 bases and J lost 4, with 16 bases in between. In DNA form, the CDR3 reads TGTGCCAGCAGCCGAGAGACGGGTTTCGGAAACACCATATATTTT. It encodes CASSRETGFGNTIYF.

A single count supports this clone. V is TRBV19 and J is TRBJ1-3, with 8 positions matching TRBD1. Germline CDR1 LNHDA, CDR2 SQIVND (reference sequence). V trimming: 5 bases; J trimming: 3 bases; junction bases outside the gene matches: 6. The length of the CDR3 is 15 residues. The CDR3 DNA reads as TGTGCCAGTAGTGGACAGGGAGGCTTTGGAAACACCATATATTTT. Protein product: CASSGQGGFGNTIYF.

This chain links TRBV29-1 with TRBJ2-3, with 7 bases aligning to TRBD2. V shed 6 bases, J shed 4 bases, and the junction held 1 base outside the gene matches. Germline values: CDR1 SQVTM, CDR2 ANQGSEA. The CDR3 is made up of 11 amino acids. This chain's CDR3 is CSVGLADTQYF. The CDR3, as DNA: TGCAGCGTCGGACTAGCAGATACGCAGTATTTT.

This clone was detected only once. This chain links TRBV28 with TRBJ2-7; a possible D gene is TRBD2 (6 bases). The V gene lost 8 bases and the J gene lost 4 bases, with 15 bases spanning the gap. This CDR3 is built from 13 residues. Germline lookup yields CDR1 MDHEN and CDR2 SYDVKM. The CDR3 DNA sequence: TGTGCCAGCGGGTTGGGGGGAATATACGAGCAGTACTTC. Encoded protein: CASGLGGIYEQYF.

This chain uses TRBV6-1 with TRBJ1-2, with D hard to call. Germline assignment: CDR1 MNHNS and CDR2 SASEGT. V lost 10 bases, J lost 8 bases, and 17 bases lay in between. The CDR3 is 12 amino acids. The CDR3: CATSPPGRGYTF. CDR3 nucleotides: TGTGCCACATCCCCTCCTGGGAGAGGCTACACCTTC.

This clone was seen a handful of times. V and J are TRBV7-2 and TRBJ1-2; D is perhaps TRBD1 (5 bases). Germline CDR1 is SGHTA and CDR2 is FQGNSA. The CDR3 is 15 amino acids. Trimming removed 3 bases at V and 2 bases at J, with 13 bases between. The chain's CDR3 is CASSFSGDSNYGYTF. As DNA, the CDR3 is TGTGCCAGCAGCTTTTCGGGGGATTCGAACTATGGCTACACCTTC.